The clone carrying this T cell receptor beta chain has only a few counts. Its antigen is undetermined. From germline, CDR1 is SGHRS and CDR2 YFSETQ. With 6 bases removed from V and 4 bases from J, the gap between germline ends came to 17 bases. The CDR3 is 14 residues long. The entry originates in a study of T cells after yellow fever vaccination. Study context: Those fractions that held only low numbers of cells were prepared using the SMART-Seq v4 Ultra Low Input RNA kit. Points from the study as a whole: On re-exposure, the response was weaker but peaked faster, at day 5 versus 15. Overall, a small share of clonotypes was seen in both CD4 and CD8 compartments.

MiXCR was run by TCRdb on the 5' RACE reads, yielding one entry per CDR3 protein. Seen here are roughly 250,000 distinct CDR3 sequences, approximately 12% observed once, and the top ten hold roughly 0.5%. The sequencing here drew on CD4+ T cells sorted from PBMCs, taken 45 days after the yellow fever booster vaccination. This sequence originates from a man aged 30 to 39 who received the YFV17D yellow fever vaccine. This sequence joins TRBV5-1 and TRBJ2-7, with D perhaps matching TRBD1 (6 bases). CDR3 sequence reads: CASTLAPGVYEQYF. Written as DNA, the CDR3 is TGCGCCAGCACCCTTGCCCCAGGGGTGTACGAGCAGTACTTC.